The subject of this entry is one TCR beta chain. It has no known antigen specificity. Per-base qualities were not stored, and no clone one base away is much larger. In Seattle, one collaborating source enrolled patients while the infection was active and tracked those patients longitudinally over the course of disease. The collaborating institutions used their own protocols to collect whole blood in K2EDTA tubes. Collaborator samples were shipped for TCRbeta analysis as frozen whole blood, isolated PBMCs, or DNA extracted from either sample type. The source of the sample is a study of blood T cell repertoires in COVID-19 (dated by TCRdb to about 2020). With regard to the full study: The collaborator samples originated in the United States, Italy and Spain and spanned the acute and convalescent phases of COVID-19. Samples were obtained from the ongoing ImmuneRACE study (first 160 participants) and from some 1,200 subjects provided by 6 global collaborators. Subjects who had been exposed to COVID-19, were actively infected with it, or had recovered from it provided the deeply sampled blood TCRbeta repertoires that made up the dataset. A freely available public database, intended as a resource for researchers studying the immune response to SARS-CoV-2, is where the repertoires were released. The sample metadata nearly always contained a de-identified subject ID, COVID-19 status, age in years and sex. The material from the prospective study consisted of cDNA or gDNA derived from T cells, B-cell-depleted T cells, or PBMCs. HLA class I and class II types, where available, came from metadata supplied by the sample provider rather than from assay-based typing. Findings and caveats that apply to the study as a whole: The quantity of clinical and demographic metadata differed by source and by participant and was supplied without curation.

TCRbeta CDR3 regions were amplified from genomic DNA using the immunoSEQ Assay, a bias-controlled multiplex PCR. For the original study's pipeline: Nucleated cell counts per sample were estimated from amplification of reference gene primers within the assay. Sequence reads were collapsed and filtered to measure the absolute abundance of every unique TCRbeta CDR3 rearrangement. For each sample, productive Simpson clonality was calculated as the square root of Simpson's diversity index over productive rearrangements. Sourced from immuneACCESS, this table was stored by TCRdb with only in-frame sequences that have V and J called. A share of the clones is absent; for the studies checked, an unresolved V gene accounts for under half, and the remainder has no known explanation. That table supplies the V and J calls and clone size; D and trimming were determined from the DNA. The sample records over 70,000 clones, about 85% of which are singletons. The ten largest clones represent 9.5% to 12% of the sample.

After removal of 3 bases from V and 4 bases from J, the junction retains 4 bases not matched to a gene. The CDR3 holds 14 amino acids from the cysteine to the phenylalanine. Left in the record is the CDR3 DNA by itself, 42 bases read in frame from the first base. CDR1 and CDR2, looked up from the germline V gene, are SGDLS and YYNGEE. Rearrangement joined TRBV9 to TRBJ2-3; 8 central bases correspond to TRBD1. Sequencing input: peripheral blood. This TCR was recovered from a man in his 60s with COVID-19, enrolled during active disease. The CDR3 loop reads CASSDSGGPDTQYF. The DNA sequence is TGTGCCAGCAGCGATTCAGGGGGCCCAGATACGCAGTATTTT.